Listed below are T cell receptor beta chains from one sample, sequenced in a study of blood T cell repertoires in COVID-19. Data came from immunoSEQ multiplex PCR; TCRdb stores just in-frame clones and leaves some out. The sample holds 100,000 to 150,000 clones, about 89% seen once. What was sequenced was peripheral blood. Receptor source: a man aged 50 or older with active or convalescent COVID-19. Both conserved end residues are part of each CDR3. Each record gives: D gene, V gene, clone size, J gene, CDR3 length, CDR3 protein, CDR3 DNA. A D gene is named only where the DNA matches it firmly. The listing skips clone size in some rows; elsewhere it reads once, few, many or a size class.

>.|TRBV11-3|.|TRBJ2-1|16
CASSQSAGVVYNEQFF
TGTGCCAGCAGCCAGTCGGCAGGGGTGGTCTACAATGAGCAGTTCTTC
>TRBD1|TRBV12-3/TRBV12-4|.|TRBJ1-4|13
CASSPNRGEKLFF
TGTGCCAGCAGCCCTAACAGGGGTGAAAAACTGTTTTTT
>.|TRBV7-9|few|TRBJ2-7|14
CASSQGREPYEQYF
TGTGCCAGCAGCCAAGGTAGGGAGCCGTACGAGCAGTACTTC
>TRBD1|TRBV5-1|.|TRBJ2-7|15
CASSSRQGAVYEQYF
TGCGCCAGCAGCTCGCGACAGGGGGCAGTGTACGAGCAGTACTTC
>.|TRBV2|.|TRBJ1-5|14
CASSGRRGNQPQHF
TGTGCCAGCAGTGGACGGAGGGGTAATCAGCCCCAGCATTTT
>TRBD2|TRBV10-2|.|TRBJ2-2|17
CASSLGLAGANTGELFF
TGCGCCAGCAGTTTGGGACTAGCGGGAGCGAACACCGGGGAGCTGTTTTTT
>TRBD1|TRBV10-1|.|TRBJ2-5|16
CASSDPRDRGEETQYF
TGCGCCAGCAGTGACCCCAGGGACAGGGGTGAGGAGACCCAGTACTTC
>.|TRBV6-5|.|TRBJ1-2|13
CASRLEGPGGYTF
TGTGCCAGCAGGCTGGAGGGACCGGGGGGCTACACCTTC
>.|TRBV19|.|TRBJ1-5|13
CASRGLSNQPQHF
TGTGCCAGTCGGGGTTTGAGCAATCAGCCCCAGCATTTT
>TRBD1|TRBV5-6|.|TRBJ2-7|15
CASSPVGQGPYEQYF
TGTGCCAGCAGCCCGGTCGGACAGGGGCCCTACGAGCAGTACTTC
>.|TRBV10-2|.|TRBJ1-4|16
CASSEVTGGTNEKLFF
TGCGCCAGCAGTGAGGTAACCGGCGGTACTAATGAAAAACTGTTTTTT
>TRBD1|TRBV5-6|.|TRBJ2-1|15
CASSSRDRLSHEQFF
TGTGCCAGCAGCTCCCGGGACAGGCTTTCCCATGAGCAGTTCTTC
>TRBD1|TRBV7-8|.|TRBJ1-1|16
CASSSIGTDLNTEAFF
TGTGCCAGCAGCTCGATCGGGACAGACCTGAACACTGAAGCTTTCTTT
>TRBD1|TRBV4-1|once|TRBJ1-4|20
CASSQVQSGTEFATNEKLFF
TGCGCCAGCAGCCAAGTTCAATCAGGGACAGAGTTCGCAACTAATGAAAAACTGTTTTTT
>.|TRBV9|.|TRBJ2-1|16
CASSVGGGGSYNEQFF
TGTGCCAGCAGCGTGGGAGGGGGAGGCTCCTACAATGAGCAGTTCTTC
>.|TRBV19|.|TRBJ1-1|15
CASSPPTGRNTEAFF
TGTGCCAGTAGTCCCCCAACCGGGAGGAACACTGAAGCTTTCTTT
>TRBD2|TRBV27|.|TRBJ2-7|19
CASSPTGTSGTLYPYEQYF
TGTGCCAGCAGCCCTACCGGGACTAGCGGGACCCTTTACCCTTACGAGCAGTACTTC
>.|TRBV11-3|.|TRBJ2-5|13
CASSQGGRETQYF
TGTGCCAGCAGCCAGGGGGGCAGAGAGACCCAGTACTTC
>TRBD1|TRBV5-6|.|TRBJ2-1|15
CASSLDRGAYNEQFF
TGTGCCAGCAGCTTGGACAGGGGGGCATACAATGAGCAGTTCTTC
>.|TRBV5-1|.|TRBJ1-1|14
CASSLAGSVTEAFF
TGCGCCAGCAGCTTGGCAGGTTCGGTCACTGAAGCTTTCTTT
>.|TRBV11-2|.|TRBJ2-1|11
CASSSINEQFF
TGTGCCAGCAGCTCTATCAATGAGCAGTTCTTC
>TRBD1|TRBV9|.|TRBJ1-4|15
CASSVTGTGDEKLFF
TGTGCCAGCAGCGTTACCGGGACAGGGGACGAAAAACTGTTTTTT
>.|TRBV18|.|TRBJ2-7|17
CASSPPSPWGGGYEQYF
TGTGCCAGCTCACCACCTTCGCCGTGGGGGGGCGGGTACGAGCAGTACTTC
>.|TRBV7-8|.|TRBJ1-3|15
CASSPLGSSGNTIYF
TGTGCCAGCAGCCCACTAGGCAGCTCTGGAAACACCATATATTTT
>TRBD1|TRBV11-2|.|TRBJ1-1|16
CASSSQGGTMNTEAFF
TGTGCCAGCAGCTCACAGGGGGGGACTATGAACACTGAAGCTTTCTTT
>TRBD2|TRBV4-2|.|TRBJ2-2|20
CASSQDNGGGRTSGTGELFF
TGTGCCAGCAGCCAAGATAATGGGGGAGGGCGGACTAGCGGTACCGGGGAGCTGTTTTTT
>TRBD1|TRBV28|.|TRBJ2-1|17
CASSKSQGQGSYNEQFF
TGTGCCAGCAGTAAGTCGCAGGGACAGGGGTCCTACAATGAGCAGTTCTTC
>.|TRBV30|.|TRBJ1-1|15
CAWSRGTPLNTEAFF
TGTGCCTGGAGTCGGGGGACCCCACTCAACACTGAAGCTTTCTTT
>.|TRBV5-1|once|TRBJ1-1|15
CASSDADRMNTEAFF
TGCGCCAGCAGCGACGCGGACAGAATGAACACTGAAGCTTTCTTT
>.|TRBV2|.|TRBJ2-7|13
CASNLDRDYEQYF
TGTGCCAGCAACCTAGACAGAGACTACGAGCAGTACTTC
>TRBD1|TRBV5-1|.|TRBJ2-5|16
CASSRTTGGVLETQYF
TGCGCCAGCAGCAGAACGACAGGGGGTGTTCTGGAGACCCAGTACTTC
>.|TRBV24-1|.|TRBJ2-1|18
CATSTPQSGTTYDNEQFF
TGTGCCACCAGTACCCCCCAAAGTGGGACAACCTACGACAATGAGCAGTTCTTC
>.|TRBV6-6|.|TRBJ1-2|18
CASSPNFRARGLFEGYTF
TGTGCCAGCAGTCCCAATTTCAGAGCCCGTGGGCTATTCGAGGGCTACACCTTC
>TRBD1|TRBV5-1|.|TRBJ2-3|13
CASRQGSTDTQYF
TGCGCCAGCAGACAGGGGAGCACAGATACGCAGTATTTT
>TRBD1|TRBV2|.|TRBJ1-2|14
CASSAVDRVSGYTF
TGTGCCAGCAGCGCTGTGGACAGGGTGAGCGGCTACACCTTC
>.|TRBV24-1|few|TRBJ1-2|12
CATSDNRDGYTF
TGTGCCACCAGTGATAACAGGGATGGCTACACCTTC
>.|TRBV7-8|.|TRBJ2-2|17
CASSFFADHANTGELFF
TGTGCCAGCAGCTTTTTCGCGGATCACGCGAACACCGGGGAGCTGTTTTTT
>.|TRBV2|.|TRBJ2-7|12
CASSGRRSEQYF
TGTGCCAGCAGTGGACGTAGGAGCGAGCAGTACTTC
>.|TRBV19|few|TRBJ2-1|17
CASSPRWAGSIDNEQFF
TGTGCCAGTAGTCCCCGGTGGGCGGGATCTATAGACAATGAGCAGTTCTTC
>TRBD2|TRBV20-1|once|TRBJ2-2|15
CSASLTSGGAGELFF
TGCAGTGCTAGTCTAACTAGCGGGGGGGCCGGGGAGCTGTTTTTT
>.|TRBV2|.|TRBJ2-2|14
CASRLDRSTGELFF
TGTGCCAGCAGGTTGGACAGATCCACCGGGGAGCTGTTTTTT
>TRBD2|TRBV19|.|TRBJ2-3|15
CASRLGGSLTDTQYF
TGTGCCAGTAGGCTTGGCGGGAGTTTGACAGATACGCAGTATTTT
>.|TRBV11-2|.|TRBJ2-7|14
CASSSAGITYEQYF
TGTGCCAGCAGTTCGGCCGGGATTACCTACGAGCAGTACTTC
>TRBD1|TRBV12-5|.|TRBJ2-6|18
CASGLLRMPGTEISLLTF
TGTGCTAGTGGTTTGCTACGGATGCCCGGGACAGAAATTTCCCTCCTGACTTTC
>TRBD2|TRBV18|.|TRBJ2-1|13
CASSPTSGDEQFF
TGTGCCAGCTCGCCTACTAGCGGAGATGAGCAGTTCTTC
>.|TRBV29-1|.|TRBJ2-3|13
CSVAPQLTDTQYF
TGCAGCGTCGCGCCACAGCTCACAGATACGCAGTATTTT
>TRBD1|TRBV2|.|TRBJ1-6|17
CASIVMGSGTGVSPLHF
TGTGCCAGCATTGTAATGGGCTCTGGGACAGGGGTTTCACCCCTCCACTTT
>TRBD1|TRBV29-1|.|TRBJ2-1|12
CSIRQGGNEQFF
TGCAGCATACGACAGGGGGGCAATGAGCAGTTCTTC
>.|TRBV15|.|TRBJ1-2|14
CATSRDADSYGYTF
TGTGCCACCAGCAGAGATGCGGACAGCTATGGCTACACCTTC
>TRBD2|TRBV11-3|once|TRBJ2-3|16
CASSFGSGSSTDTQYF
TGTGCCAGCAGCTTTGGTAGCGGGAGTAGCACAGATACGCAGTATTTT
>.|TRBV19|few|TRBJ1-5|15
CASRDRPRRDQPQHF
TGTGCCAGTAGGGATCGGCCCCGCCGGGATCAGCCCCAGCATTTT
>.|TRBV24-1|.|TRBJ1-1|13
CATRAGTFGEAFF
TGTGCCACCAGGGCCGGGACTTTTGGTGAAGCTTTCTTT
>TRBD1|TRBV29-1|.|TRBJ1-1|14
CSVHPGTGSLEAFF
TGCAGCGTCCACCCCGGGACAGGGAGCCTTGAAGCTTTCTTT
>.|TRBV2|.|TRBJ1-4|18
CASRVSLERGNSNEKLFF
TGTGCCAGCAGAGTGTCCCTAGAACGCGGGAATAGTAATGAAAAACTGTTTTTT
>TRBD1|TRBV6-2/TRBV6-3|.|TRBJ2-7|14
CASSQRTGDYEQYF
TGTGCCAGCAGTCAACGGACAGGGGACTACGAGCAGTACTTC
>TRBD1|TRBV19|.|TRBJ2-2|16
CASQDVDRVNTGELFF
TGTGCCTCACAAGACGTGGACAGGGTCAACACCGGGGAGCTGTTTTTT
>.|TRBV3-1/TRBV3-2|.|TRBJ1-1|11
CASSQSTEAFF
TGTGCCAGCAGCCAATCAACTGAAGCTTTCTTT
>TRBD2|TRBV5-4|.|TRBJ2-7|15
CASSLISGTNYEQYF
TGTGCCAGCAGCTTAATCTCCGGGACTAACTACGAGCAGTACTTC
>TRBD1|TRBV30|.|TRBJ1-1|14
CAWRKGGWNTEAFF
TGTGCCTGGAGGAAAGGGGGCTGGAACACTGAAGCTTTCTTT